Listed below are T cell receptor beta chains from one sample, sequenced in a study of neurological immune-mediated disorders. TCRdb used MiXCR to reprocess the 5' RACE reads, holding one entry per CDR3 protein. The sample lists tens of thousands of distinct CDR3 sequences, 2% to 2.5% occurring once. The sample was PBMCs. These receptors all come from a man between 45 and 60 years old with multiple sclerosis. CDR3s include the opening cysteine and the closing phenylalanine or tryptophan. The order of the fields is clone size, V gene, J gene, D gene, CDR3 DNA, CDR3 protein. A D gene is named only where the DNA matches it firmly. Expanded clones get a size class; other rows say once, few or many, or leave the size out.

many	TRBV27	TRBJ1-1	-	TGTGCCAGCAGTGTCACGGGGACCAAGAACACTGAAGCTTTCTTT	CASSVTGTKNTEAFF
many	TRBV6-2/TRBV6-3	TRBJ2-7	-	TGTGCCAGCAGTTTCACATCTTACGAGCAGTACTTC	CASSFTSYEQYF
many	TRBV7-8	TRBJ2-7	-	TGTGCCAGCAGCTTCTACAGCCTAAGCTCCTACGAGCAGTACTTC	CASSFYSLSSYEQYF
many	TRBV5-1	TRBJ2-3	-	TGCGCCAGCAAACCGGGGGCTAGCACAGATACGCAGTATTTT	CASKPGASTDTQYF
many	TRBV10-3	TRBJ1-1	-	TGTGCCATCAGCGACCGCGGGACGGCGAACACTGAAGCTTTCTTT	CAISDRGTANTEAFF
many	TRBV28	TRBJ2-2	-	TGTGCCAGCAGTTTGGGGGTGGACACCGGGGAGCTGTTTTTT	CASSLGVDTGELFF
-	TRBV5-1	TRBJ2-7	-	TGCCCCAGCAGCGGCCTCTCCTACGAGCATTACTTC	CPSSGLSYEHYF
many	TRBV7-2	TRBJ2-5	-	TGTGCCAGCAGCTTAATGGGCAAAGAGACCCAGTACTTC	CASSLMGKETQYF
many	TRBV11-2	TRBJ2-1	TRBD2	TGTGCCAGCAGCTTGGCTAGCGGGCCATACAATGAGCAGTTCTTC	CASSLASGPYNEQFF
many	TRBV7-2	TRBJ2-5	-	TGTGCCAGCAGCTTACGCTTGCAAGAGACCCAGTACTTC	CASSLRLQETQYF
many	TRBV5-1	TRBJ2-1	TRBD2	TGCGCCAGCAGCTTAGTTAGCGGGGGGGCCGCCTACAATGAGCAGTTCTTC	CASSLVSGGAAYNEQFF
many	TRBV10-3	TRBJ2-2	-	TGTGCCATCAGTGAGCTACATTCGAACACCGGGGAGCTGTTTTTT	CAISELHSNTGELFF
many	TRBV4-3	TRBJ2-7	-	TGCGCCAGCAGCCAAGAGTGGACCAGAGAGCAGTACTTC	CASSQEWTREQYF
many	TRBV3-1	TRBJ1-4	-	TGTGCCAGCACCAGAGCCCAAGGTGAAAAACTGTTTTTT	CASTRAQGEKLFF
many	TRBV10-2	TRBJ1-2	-	TGCGCCAGCAGTACCGCGGGGGGCTTCGCAGCTAACTATGGCTACACCTTC	CASSTAGGFAANYGYTF
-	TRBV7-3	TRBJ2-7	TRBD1	TGTGCCAGCAGCCCCGGGACAGGACCCTACGAGCAGTACTTC	CASSPGTGPYEQYF
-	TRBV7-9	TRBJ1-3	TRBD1	TGTGCCAGCAGCCCGATTTATCCCCTGGGACAGGGGAATGGAAACACCATATATTTT	CASSPIYPLGQGNGNTIYF
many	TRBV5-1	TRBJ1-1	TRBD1	TGCGCCAGCAGCTCCGTCCCGGGACAGGGTTGGAACACTGAAGCTTTCTTT	CASSSVPGQGWNTEAFF
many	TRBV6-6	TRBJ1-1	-	TGTGCCAGCAGTCAAGAGGGACACCTGAACACTGAAGCTTTCTTT	CASSQEGHLNTEAFF
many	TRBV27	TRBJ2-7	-	TGTGCCAGCAGTTTGTCCCGCACCTACGAGCAGTACTTC	CASSLSRTYEQYF
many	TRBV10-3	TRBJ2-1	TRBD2	TGTGCCATCAGTGAGTCGATGGGGGGGAATGAGCAGTTCTTC	CAISESMGGNEQFF
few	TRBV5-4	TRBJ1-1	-	TGTGCCAGCAGCTTATATGATGACACTGAAGCTTTCTTT	CASSLYDDTEAFF
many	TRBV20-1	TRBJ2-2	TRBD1	TGCAGTGCTAGTCGGGACAGGAACACCGGGGAGCTGTTTTTT	CSASRDRNTGELFF
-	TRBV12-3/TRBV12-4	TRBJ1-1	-	TGTGCCAGACGTCCTGGGATTGAAGCTTTCTTT	CARRPGIEAFF
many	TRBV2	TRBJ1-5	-	TGTGCCAGCAGGGGATCCACCAATCAGCCCCAGCATTTT	CASRGSTNQPQHF
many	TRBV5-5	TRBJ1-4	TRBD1	TGTGCCAGCAGCCCCCGGGAACAGGGGGGTAATGAAAAACTGTTTTTT	CASSPREQGGNEKLFF
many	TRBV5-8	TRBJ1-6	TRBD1	TGTGCCAGCAGTCTGGGACAGGGGGTACACTCACCCCTCCACTTT	CASSLGQGVHSPLHF
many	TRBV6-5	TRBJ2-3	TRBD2	TGTGCCAGCACCCGGGGGGGCAGCACAGATACGCAGTATTTT	CASTRGGSTDTQYF
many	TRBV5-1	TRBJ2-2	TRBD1	TGCGCCAGCAGCACGGGACAGGGAACGACCGGGGAGCTGTTTTTT	CASSTGQGTTGELFF
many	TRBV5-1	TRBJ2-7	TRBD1	TGCGCCAGCAGCTGGGACAGGGGAGGTGAGCAGTACTTC	CASSWDRGGEQYF
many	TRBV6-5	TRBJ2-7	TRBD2	TGTGCCAGCAGTTACCTAGGGACTAGCGGGGCCTACGAGCAGTACTTC	CASSYLGTSGAYEQYF
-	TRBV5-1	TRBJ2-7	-	TGCGCCAGCAGCTTGGACGGCACTCGCGAGCAGTACTTC	CASSLDGTREQYF
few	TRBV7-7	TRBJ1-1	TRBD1	TGTGCCAGCAGCTCGGACAGGACCACTGAAGCTTTCTTT	CASSSDRTTEAFF
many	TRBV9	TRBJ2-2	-	TGTGCCAGCAGCCCCAGAGGCGGGGACACCGGGGAGCTGTTTTTT	CASSPRGGDTGELFF
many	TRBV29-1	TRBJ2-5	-	TGCAGCGTTGAAACTCCAACACAGCGAGAGACCCAGTACTTC	CSVETPTQRETQYF
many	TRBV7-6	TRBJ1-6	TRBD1	TGTGCCAGCAGCTTAGGCAGGGGGCCATCACCCCTCCACTTT	CASSLGRGPSPLHF
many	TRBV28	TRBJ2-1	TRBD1	TGTGCCAGCAGTCCGCCGGGACAGGACAATGAGCAGTTCTTC	CASSPPGQDNEQFF
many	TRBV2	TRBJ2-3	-	TGTGCCAGCAGTGAGGACCAGGGCAATACGCAGTATTTT	CASSEDQGNTQYF
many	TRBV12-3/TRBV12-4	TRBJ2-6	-	TGTGCCAGCCTGGGGGGACGGCGCTCTGGGGCCAACGTCCTGACTTTC	CASLGGRRSGANVLTF
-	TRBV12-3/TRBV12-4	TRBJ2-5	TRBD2	TGTGCCAGCAGTTTGATGAGCGGGGCCCCTCAAGAGACCCAGTACTTC	CASSLMSGAPQETQYF
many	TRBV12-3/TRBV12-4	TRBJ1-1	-	TGTGCCAGCAGGGAAGCAGGGGTGAACACTGAAGCTTTCTTT	CASREAGVNTEAFF
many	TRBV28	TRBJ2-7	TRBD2	TGTGCCAGCAGGCAAAGCGGGGGAAGCTCCTACGAGCAGTACTTC	CASRQSGGSSYEQYF
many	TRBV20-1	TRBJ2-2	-	TGCAGTGCTAGAGATTGGAAACAGGCCGGGGAGCTGTTTTTT	CSARDWKQAGELFF
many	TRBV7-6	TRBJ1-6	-	TGTGCCAGCAGCAAACAGGAGATTTATAATTCACCCCTCCACTTT	CASSKQEIYNSPLHF
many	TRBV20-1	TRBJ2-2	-	TGCAACTTTCGACAGAATTACACCGGGGAGCTGTTTTTT	CNFRQNYTGELFF
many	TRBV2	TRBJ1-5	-	TGTGCCAGCGGGCTCTTAGGGGTGGATCAGCCCCAGCATTTT	CASGLLGVDQPQHF
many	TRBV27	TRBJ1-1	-	TGTGCCAGCACCCTGGTTGGAACTGAAGCTTTCTTT	CASTLVGTEAFF
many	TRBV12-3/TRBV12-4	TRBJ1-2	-	TGTGCCAGCAGTTTAGGGCATATCCACACCTTC	CASSLGHIHTF
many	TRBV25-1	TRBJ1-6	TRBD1	TGTGCCAGCAGTGATAACAGGGGAAGGCATTCACCCCTCCACTTT	CASSDNRGRHSPLHF
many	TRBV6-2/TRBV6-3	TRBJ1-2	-	TGTGCCGGTCGTGGAGGCGGCTTTTATGGCTACACCTTC	CAGRGGGFYGYTF
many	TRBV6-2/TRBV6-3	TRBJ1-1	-	TGTGCCAGCAGTTACCATCAAACCTATCGGACGGGCCCTGAAGCTTTCTTT	CASSYHQTYRTGPEAFF
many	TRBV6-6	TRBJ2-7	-	TGTGCCAGCAGTCAGGGGCGTTACGAGCAGTACTTC	CASSQGRYEQYF
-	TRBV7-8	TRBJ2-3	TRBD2	TGTGCCAGCAGCTTCAGCGGGGGGAGCACAGATACGCAGTATTTT	CASSFSGGSTDTQYF
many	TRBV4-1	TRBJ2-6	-	TGCGCCAGCAGCCCACGGGACTGGAGCTCTGGGGCCAACGTCCTGACTTTC	CASSPRDWSSGANVLTF